This T cell receptor (beta chain) was documented in a study of T-cell reconstitution after alpha-beta-depleted transplantation in children. Study results and caveats: Once a year had passed after transplant, T-cell counts and diversity came mostly from newly produced T cells.

Turning to this clonotype: Its antigen is currently unknown.

The TCRbeta library was prepared with unique molecular identifiers. Via MiXCR, TCRdb re-called the PCR reads, giving one row per CDR3 protein. The profile shows about 980,000 distinct CDR3 sequences, roughly 29% of them singletons. The material was PBMCs, mostly from graft donor cells, obtained 360 days after TCRalphabeta/CD19-depleted stem cell transplant. This TCR was sampled from a boy less than two years old who had a stem cell transplant for SCID, so the T cells may come from the graft donor.

The CDR3 nucleotides are TGCGCCAGCAGCCCGAGGGTTACCAGTACGCAGTATTTT. Residues: CASSPRVTSTQYF. The rearrangement uses TRBV5-1 and TRBJ2-3; D might be TRBD2 (5 bases). The CDR3 extends over 13 amino acids. The V gene's germline CDR1 is SGHRS and CDR2 YFSETQ. Trimming left V 4 bases short and J 8 bases short, with 14 bases between.